What follows are 16 T cell receptor beta chains derived from one specimen sequenced in a study of Graves' ophthalmopathy and Graves' hyperthyroidism. The TCR beta CDR3 regions underwent amplification from RNA transcripts. HTBI primers served in a first-round RT-PCR, which a second-round multiplex PCR followed. In TCRdb, the multiplex PCR reads were re-called with MiXCR into one record per CDR3 protein. The sample has approximately 480,000 distinct CDR3 sequences, 13% to 15% seen once. Sequencing was done on a sample of blood. These receptors all stem from a woman younger than 45 with Graves' ophthalmopathy.

This clonotype was recorded at least ten times. V usage is TRBV12-3 or TRBV12-4 and J usage is TRBJ1-1, with D possibly being TRBD1 (6 bases). This CDR3 region has 14 residues. Trimming left V 0 bases short and J 3 bases short, with 8 bases between. The CDR3 DNA follows: TGTGCCAGCAGTTTAGCGGGGGCAGACACTGAAGCTTTCTTT. Its translation: CASSLAGADTEAFF.

This clonotype was picked up a small number of times. The junction does not match germline at one end; this may be a read error. The chain carries TRBV12-3 or TRBV12-4 and TRBJ1-1, with D hard to call. There are 14 residues in the CDR3. The CDR3 DNA sequence: TGTGCCAGCACCCTAAGTCGCCAGTACACTGATGCTTTCTTT. It specifies CASTLSRQYTDAFF.

This clonotype has a count of ten or more. This chain joins TRBV6-1 and TRBJ1-2; 8 bases map to TRBD1. V shed 5 bases and J 6 bases; nucleotides not matched to a gene: 5. Looked up from germline, CDR1 is MNHNS and CDR2 is SASEGT. CDR3 length equals 13 residues. CDR3 coding DNA: TGTGCCAGCAGTCTGACAGGGGCCGATGGCTACACCTTC. Protein product: CASSLTGADGYTF.

This clonotype was counted ten times or more. This chain joins TRBV6-1 and TRBJ1-3; D is possibly TRBD1 (5 bases). The CDR3 totals 15 residues. Germline V lookup: CDR1 MNHNS, CDR2 SASEGT. V was pared by 4 bases and J by 0 bases, with 10 bases between. This CDR3 is CASSVQGDSGNTIYF. The CDR3 bases are TGTGCCAGCAGTGTTCAAGGGGACTCTGGAAACACCATATATTTT.

At least ten counts were recorded for this clonotype. The V gene is TRBV2, the J gene TRBJ1-2; 9 nucleotides match TRBD1. With 5 bases clipped from V and 4 bases from J, the junction kept 5 bases outside the gene matches. The CDR3 covers 14 residues. Germline V gives CDR1 SNHLY, CDR2 FYNNEI. This CDR3 is CASSNRGPSYGYTF. For the CDR3, the DNA is TGTGCCAGCAGTAACAGGGGGCCTAGCTATGGCTACACCTTC.

This clonotype appeared many times. The junction and the germline gene differ at one end; a read error may be behind it. The chain carries TRBV10-3 and TRBJ2-7; TRBD1 aligns across 8 bases. The CDR3 contains 12 residues. Per germline, CDR1 ENHRY and CDR2 SYGVKD. The CDR3 DNA sequence: TGTGCCGTCAGGGACAGGACCTACGAGCAGTACTTC. Amino acids: CAVRDRTYEQYF.

The CDR3 coding sequence is TGTGCCAGCAGCACACCCGCAGGGGCCTTCACTGAAGCTTTCTTT. Amino acid sequence: CASSTPAGAFTEAFF. The gene calls are TRBV7-9 and TRBJ1-1; possible D gene TRBD1, 6 bases. Per germline, CDR1 SEHNR and CDR2 FQNEAQ (reference sequence). V was cut by 5 bases and J by 4 bases, with 17 bases left in between. This CDR3 has 15 residues.

This clonotype was seen many times. The chain joins TRBV2 to TRBJ1-1, with D perhaps TRBD1 (5 bases). In germline, CDR1 is SNHLY, CDR2 FYNNEI. Trimming took 7 bases from V and 4 from J, leaving 7 bases between them. This CDR3 comprises 11 residues. The CDR3 protein is CASTGLTEAFF. CDR3 sequence (DNA): TGTGCCAGCACGGGGCTCACTGAAGCTTTCTTT.

This clonotype showed up many times. The chain uses TRBV28 and TRBJ1-5; a weak D match, TRBD1 (6 bases). V shed 5 bases and J shed 7 bases, with 21 bases lying between them. The CDR3 length is 16 residues. CDR1 is MDHEN and CDR2 is SYDVKM in the germline V gene. The CDR3 loop is CASSPPTGARRQPQHF. DNA for the CDR3: TGTGCCAGCAGTCCCCCGACGGGGGCGAGGAGGCAGCCCCAGCATTTT.

This clonotype has ten or more counts. The V and J genes are TRBV25-1 and TRBJ1-5; the match to TRBD1 covers 9 bases. Trimming removed 4 bases from V and 3 bases from J; junction bases left unmatched: 7. The length of the CDR3 is 16 residues. Germline loops: CDR1 MGHDK, CDR2 SYGVNS. CDR3 sequence (DNA): TGTGCCAGCAGTGTGGACAGGGGAGGTGACAATCAGCCCCAGCATTTT. Translated: CASSVDRGGDNQPQHF. The full variable domain, completed using reference TRBV25-1 and TRBJ1-5, is EADIYQTPRYLVIGTGKKITLECSQTMGHDKMYWYQQDPGMELHLIHYSYGVNSTEKGDLSSESTVSRIRTEHFPLTLESARPSHTSQYLCASSVDRGGDNQPQHFGDGTRLSIL.

Concerning this clonotype itself: The junction departs from germline at one end; a sequencing error may be responsible. The rearrangement joins TRBV2 to TRBJ1-5; 11 nucleotides align to TRBD1. The V gene's germline CDR1 is SNHLY and CDR2 FYNNEI. This CDR3 is built from 15 residues. CDR3 loop: CATTEWTGGNQPQHF. CDR3 DNA: TGTGCCACGACCGAATGGACAGGGGGCAACCAGCCCCAGCATTTT.

This chain joins TRBV6-1 and TRBJ1-1; tentative D call: TRBD1 (6 bases). Trimming removed 0 bases at V and 12 bases at J, with 14 bases between. Germline CDR1 MNHNS, CDR2 SASEGT. The CDR3 contains 13 residues. DNA of the CDR3: TGTGCCAGCAGTGAAGCGCCGGACAGTTTAACTTTCTTT. Amino acids: CASSEAPDSLTFF.

This clonotype was seen a few times. A read error may explain this, as a much larger clone is one base away. The chain carries TRBV12-3 or TRBV12-4 and TRBJ1-6, with TRBD1 matching 7 bases. This CDR3 spans 16 amino acids. The CDR3 reads CASSFARTGYNSHLHF. CDR3 DNA sequence: TGTGCCAGCAGTTTTGCAAGGACAGGCTATAATTCACACCTCCACTTT.

This clonotype has more than one count but fewer than ten. The chain recombines TRBV11-2 with TRBJ2-5, with TRBD1 as a possible D gene (6 bases). This CDR3 has 15 amino acids. Trimming removed 6 bases from V and 5 bases from J, with 19 bases in between. Per the germline V gene, CDR1 is SGHAT and CDR2 is FQNNGV. The CDR3 nucleotides are TGTGCCAGCAGAGCCAGTGCAGGGGTGGAGGAGACCCAGTACTTC. It translates to CASRASAGVEETQYF. Drawing the rest from reference TRBV11-2 and TRBJ2-5, the complete variable domain is EAGVAQSPRYKIIEKRQSVAFWCNPISGHATLYWYQQILGQGPKLLIQFQNNGVVDDSQLPKDRFSAERLKGVDSTLKIQPAKLEDSAVYLCASRASAGVEETQYFGPGTRLLVL.

At least ten counts were recorded for this clonotype. This rearrangement joins TRBV7-8 to TRBJ1-2; the D is unclear. This CDR3 region has 13 residues. CDR1 and CDR2 from the germline V gene are SGHVS and FQNEAQ. The V end was cut by 2 bases, the J end by 12 bases, with 16 bases between. CDR3 loop: CASSLIGPKVHTF. CDR3 bases: TGTGCCAGCAGCTTAATCGGACCGAAAGTCCACACCTTC.

This clonotype was found many times. The V call is TRBV4-1, the J call TRBJ1-2; D call uncertain. CDR1 is MGHRA, CDR2 YSYEKL, per germline. The CDR3 extends over 13 amino acids. V lost 7 bases and J 6 bases, leaving 15 bases between the germline ends. The CDR3 loop is CASTYHPRDGYTF. CDR3 coding DNA: TGCGCCAGCACTTACCACCCCCGAGATGGCTACACCTTC.